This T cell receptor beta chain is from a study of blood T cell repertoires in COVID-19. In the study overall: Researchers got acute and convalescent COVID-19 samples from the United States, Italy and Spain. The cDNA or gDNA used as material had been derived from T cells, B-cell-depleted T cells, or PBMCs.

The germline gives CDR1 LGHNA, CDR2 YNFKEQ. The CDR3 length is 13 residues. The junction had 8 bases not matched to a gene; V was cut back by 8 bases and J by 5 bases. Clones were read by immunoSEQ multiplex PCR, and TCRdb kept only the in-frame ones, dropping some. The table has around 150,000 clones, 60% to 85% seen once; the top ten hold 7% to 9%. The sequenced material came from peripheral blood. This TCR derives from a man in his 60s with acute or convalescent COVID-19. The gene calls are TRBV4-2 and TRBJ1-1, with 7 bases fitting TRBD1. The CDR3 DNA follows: TGTGCCAGCTATGACAGGGCGGAAACTGAAGCTTTCTTT. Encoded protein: CASYDRAETEAFF.